Shown below are 23 T cell receptor beta chains from a single sample sequenced in a study of cytomegalovirus exposure and HLA in healthy donors. PCR used 60 Vbeta primers and 13 Jbeta primers. The data were produced by immunoSEQ multiplex PCR, yet TCRdb's version contains in-frame clones alone and is incomplete. This table has about 170,000 clones, less than 85% appearing once. The sample comprised PBMCs. These receptors originate from a man between 18 and 35 years old in good health and CMV-seronegative.

The rearrangement uses TRBV19 and TRBJ2-3, with D possibly TRBD1 on 7 matching bases. This CDR3 is built from 16 residues. V lost 5 bases and J lost 1, with 16 bases in between. From germline, CDR1 is LNHDA and CDR2 SQIVND (reference sequence). The CDR3 DNA sequence: TGTGCCAGTAGTCCATCTTTCAGGGGGGGCACAGATACGCAGTATTTT. Translation: CASSPSFRGGTDTQYF.

The chain employs TRBV4-1 and TRBJ1-6; no reliable D call. V dropped 1 base and J dropped 3 bases, with 10 bases sitting between them. Looked up from germline, CDR1 is MGHRA and CDR2 is YSYEKL. This CDR3 spans 16 amino acids. CDR3 bases: TGCGCCAGCAGCCAAGGGAGAGGCGGCTATAATTCACCCCTCCACTTT. It encodes CASSQGRGGYNSPLHF.

The chain is built from TRBV2 and TRBJ1-2; no reliable D call. Germline CDR1 is SNHLY and CDR2 is FYNNEI. Trimming left V 10 bases short and J 10 bases short, with 22 bases between. The CDR3 is made up of 13 amino acids. The CDR3 reads CATRLSNSGFYTF. In DNA form, the CDR3 reads TGTGCCACCCGATTGTCCAACTCCGGGTTCTACACCTTC.

The chain uses TRBV18 and TRBJ2-1; the match to TRBD2 covers 10 bases. Losses at the gene ends were 2 bases for V and 6 bases for J; bases not matched to a gene: 4. The CDR3 loop spans 15 amino acids. Germline values: CDR1 KGHSH, CDR2 LQKENI. As DNA, the CDR3 is TGTGCCAGCTCACCATACCTAGCGGGGGCCAATGAGCAGTTCTTC. It encodes CASSPYLAGANEQFF.

This clone turned up a few times. The gene calls are TRBV7-9 and TRBJ2-1; possibly TRBD2 for D (5 bases). Per the germline V gene, CDR1 is SEHNR and CDR2 is FQNEAQ (reference sequence). The CDR3 covers 17 residues. V lost 8 bases to trimming and J lost 12 bases, with 32 bases between them. CDR3 sequence: CASDSFLAVGLDLGQFF. CDR3 bases: TGTGCCAGCGATTCTTTCCTCGCGGTTGGTTTGGACTTAGGGCAGTTCTTC.

This chain uses TRBV5-1 with TRBJ2-7, with 8 bases aligning to TRBD1. The junction had 6 bases not matched to a gene; V was cut back by 4 bases and J by 6 bases. The CDR3 loop spans 13 amino acids. Germline V gene sequence: CDR1 SGHRS, CDR2 YFSETQ. The CDR3 nucleotides are TGCGCCAGCAGCCCGGACAGGGCCGCCGAGCAGTACTTC. Its translation is CASSPDRAAEQYF.

This clone was recorded only once. This chain links TRBV15 with TRBJ2-7, with 12 bases matching TRBD2. Germline-derived CDR1 and CDR2 are LNHNV and YYDKDF (reference sequence). V lost 1 base and J lost 4; bases outside the gene matches: 2. CDR3 length: 15 amino acids. The CDR3 here is CATSRGLAGEYEQYF. The CDR3 nucleotides read TGTGCCACCAGCAGAGGACTAGCGGGAGAGTACGAGCAGTACTTC.

As DNA, the CDR3 is TGCGCCAGCAGCTTGCCCTGGGGACTAGCGTCCTACAATGAGCAGTTCTTC. Translated: CASSLPWGLASYNEQFF. The chain uses TRBV5-1 and TRBJ2-1, with 10 bases aligning to TRBD2. The ends lost 1 base at V and 1 base at J; junction bases unmatched: 5. CDR3 length equals 17 residues. Germline V gives CDR1 SGHRS, CDR2 YFSETQ.

The V call is TRBV18, the J call TRBJ2-5; 15 bases are shared with TRBD2. This CDR3 has 17 amino acids. V gave up 3 bases and J gave up 7 bases; unmatched junction bases: 9. CDR1 and CDR2 (germline): KGHSH, LQKENI. CDR3: CASSPPRTSGGVRTQYF. CDR3 in DNA: TGTGCCAGCTCACCGCCTCGGACTAGCGGGGGGGTGCGGACCCAGTACTTC.

The chain employs TRBV15 and TRBJ1-2; 7 nucleotides align to TRBD1. This CDR3 has 17 residues. Germline assignment: CDR1 LNHNV and CDR2 YYDKDF (reference sequence). The junction had 21 bases not matched to a gene; V was cut back by 6 bases and J by 8 bases. The CDR3 DNA reads TGTGCCACCAGAACGGTTCCCCGGGACAGTGCTTCGGAGGGCTACACCTTC. Amino acids: CATRTVPRDSASEGYTF. Variable domain in full (rest from reference TRBV15 and TRBJ1-2): DAMVIQNPRYQVTQFGKPVTLSCSQTLNHNVMYWYQQKSSQAPKLLFHYYDKDFNNEADTPDNFQSRRPNTSFCFLDIRSPGLGDTAMYLCATRTVPRDSASEGYTFGSGTRLTVV.

V and J are TRBV5-1 and TRBJ2-3; the D gene is possibly TRBD1 (5 bases). The CDR3 extends over 17 amino acids. Between the trimmed V and J ends, which lost 2 bases and 3 bases, there was a span of 19 bases. The germline CDR1 and CDR2 sequences are SGHRS and YFSETQ. The CDR3, as DNA: TGCGCCAGCAGCTTCCCCGGGCAGGGTATGAGGACAGATACGCAGTATTTT. This codes for CASSFPGQGMRTDTQYF.

CDR3 loop: CASSLATGMMLPPQFF. CDR3 sequence (DNA): TGTGCCAGCAGCTTAGCCACGGGGATGATGCTTCCTCCTCAGTTCTTC. V and J are TRBV7-2 and TRBJ2-1; a possible D gene is TRBD2 (5 bases). V lost 0 bases and J lost 13, with 22 bases in between. Germline V gene sequence: CDR1 SGHTA, CDR2 FQGNSA. This CDR3 is built from 16 residues.

The chain employs TRBV6-6 and TRBJ2-7; possible D gene TRBD1, 6 bases. Per the germline V gene, CDR1 is MNHNY and CDR2 is SVGAGI (reference sequence). The CDR3 is 12 amino acids. The V gene lost 6 bases and the J gene lost 5 bases, with 11 bases spanning the gap. The CDR3 here is CASRNRVDEQYF. DNA of the CDR3: TGTGCCAGCAGGAACAGGGTTGACGAGCAGTACTTC.

This clone appeared a single time. J is TRBJ2-1 and V is TRBV5-1; D perhaps matches TRBD1 (6 bases). CDR1 SGHRS and CDR2 YFSETQ come from the germline V gene. V gave up 0 bases and J gave up 7 bases, with 8 bases separating them. The CDR3 contains 13 residues. The CDR3, as DNA: TGCGCCAGCAGCTTGGGACAGGCTAATGAGCAGTTCTTC. Its protein is CASSLGQANEQFF.

In its sample, this clone was seen once. In DNA form, the CDR3 reads TGTGCCAGCAGCTTCGAACTGGACAGGGGGGGAAGCACAGATACGCAGTATTTT. This translates into CASSFELDRGGSTDTQYF. The V and J genes are TRBV5-6 and TRBJ2-3; 10 bases map to TRBD1. Losses at the gene ends were 2 bases for V and 0 bases for J; bases not matched to a gene: 9. This CDR3 has 18 residues. CDR1 SGHDT and CDR2 YYEEEE come from the germline V gene.

This clone was detected once. The genes are TRBV7-3 and TRBJ2-2; D not certain. Germline CDR1 reads SGHTA; CDR2 reads FQGTGA. Trimming removed 5 bases at V and 4 bases at J, with 8 bases between. The CDR3 extends over 13 amino acids. This CDR3 is CASSPQFTGELFF. The CDR3 bases are TGTGCCAGCAGCCCCCAATTCACCGGGGAGCTGTTTTTT.

CDR3 DNA: TGTGCCAGTAGTATCGTCAGGGGCACCTACGAGCAGTACTTC. Protein product: CASSIVRGTYEQYF. V gene TRBV19 combines with J gene TRBJ2-7; possible D gene TRBD1, 6 bases. Trimming took 3 bases from V and 2 from J, leaving 11 bases between them. CDR1 LNHDA and CDR2 SQIVND come from the germline V gene (reference sequence). The CDR3 runs to 14 residues. The full variable domain, rest sourced from reference TRBV19 and TRBJ2-7, is DGGITQSPKYLFRKEGQNVTLSCEQNLNHDAMYWYRQDPGQGLRLIYYSQIVNDFQKGDIAEGYSVSREKKESFPLTVTSAQKNPTAFYLCASSIVRGTYEQYFGPGTRLTVT.

The chain has TRBV2 and TRBJ2-1; 9 positions match TRBD2. Germline-derived CDR1 and CDR2 are SNHLY and FYNNEI. The junction had 5 bases not matched to a gene; V was cut back by 5 bases and J by 6 bases. The CDR3 is 14 residues long. The DNA for the CDR3 is TGTGCCAGCAGTCCGGGACTAGCTTCCAATGAGCAGTTCTTC. This encodes CASSPGLASNEQFF.

The gene calls are TRBV29-1 and TRBJ2-5; perhaps TRBD1 as D (5 bases). The tail of the sequence fits TRBJ2-7 better, so the J call may be wrong. This CDR3 is built from 12 residues. Germline CDR1 and CDR2: SQVTM and ANQGSEA. The CDR3 sequence is CSVGQTPYEQYF. In nucleotides, the CDR3 is TGCAGCGTTGGACAGACACCCTACGAGCAGTACTTC.

The V gene is TRBV5-1, the J gene TRBJ2-3; D is perhaps TRBD2 (6 bases). Germline V CDR1 and CDR2: SGHRS, YFSETQ. Between the trimmed V and J ends, which lost 2 bases and 6 bases, there was a span of 16 bases. This CDR3 spans 15 amino acids. The CDR3 loop reads CASSLAGPSVDTQYF. The CDR3 bases are TGCGCCAGCAGCTTAGCGGGTCCCTCGGTGGATACGCAGTATTTT.

Details on this clone: The germline gene is not matched at one end of the junction; a read error may be the cause. The chain carries TRBV19 and TRBJ1-5, with D maybe TRBD1 (5 bases). Germline V gives CDR1 LNHDA, CDR2 SQIVND (reference sequence). The CDR3 totals 12 residues. CDR3 nucleotide sequence: TGTGCCAGTACGGACAATACTCAGCTCCAGCATTTT. Translation gives CASTDNTQLQHF.

The chain employs TRBV4-3 and TRBJ2-1, with D possibly TRBD1 on 7 matching bases. Trimming left V 4 bases short and J 2 bases short, with 12 bases between. CDR1 and CDR2 from the germline V gene are LGHNA and YSLEER. The CDR3 has 15 amino acids. The CDR3 coding sequence is TGCGCCAGCAGCCTAGACAGGGAGGCCTACAATGAGCAGTTCTTC. Encoded protein: CASSLDREAYNEQFF.

This chain joins TRBV18 and TRBJ1-6; 11 bases match TRBD1. The V gene's germline CDR1 is KGHSH and CDR2 LQKENI. V lost 6 bases, J lost 10 bases, and 11 bases stayed unmatched. This CDR3 has 16 residues. The CDR3 region is CASSPTGTGGGSPLHF. CDR3 DNA: TGTGCCAGCTCTCCCACCGGGACAGGGGGAGGATCACCCCTCCACTTT.